These 21 T cell receptor beta chains came from one sample sequenced in a study of T cells in Graves' hyperthyroidism and ophthalmopathy. There were TCR beta CDR3 regions amplified from RNA transcripts. HTBI primers drove first-round RT-PCR of the TCR CDR3. Each CDR3 protein gets one entry after TCRdb re-called the multiplex PCR reads with MiXCR. Among some 560,000 distinct CDR3 sequences listed, about 14% were seen once. Specimen: blood. These receptor sequences come from a woman aged 35 to 49 with Graves' hyperthyroidism.

This clonotype turned up a few times. This chain links TRBV20-1 with TRBJ2-7; D is perhaps TRBD2 (6 bases). Germline loops: CDR1 DFQATT, CDR2 SNEGSKA (reference sequence). The CDR3 has 15 amino acids. Trimming cost V 3 bases and J 0 bases, with 15 bases left between them. CDR3 DNA: TGCAGTGCTAGTAGTCTCTGGAGGGCCTCCTACGAGCAGTACTTC. Protein sequence: CSASSLWRASYEQYF.

This clonotype was picked up many times. This chain connects TRBV4-1 to TRBJ2-7, with 15 bases that match TRBD2. The CDR3 is made up of 18 amino acids. With 3 bases clipped from V and 0 bases from J, the junction kept 6 bases outside the gene matches. Looked up from germline, CDR1 is MGHRA and CDR2 is YSYEKL. The CDR3, as DNA: TGCGCCAGCAGCCACGGACTAGCGGGAGGGCCGGTCTCCTACGAGCAGTACTTC. This translates into CASSHGLAGGPVSYEQYF.

This clonotype has only a few counts. The chain is built from TRBV2 and TRBJ1-4; TRBD1 agrees at 7 bases. Trimming took 0 bases from V and 4 from J; bases not matched to a gene: 8. The CDR3 runs to 17 residues. Germline loops: CDR1 SNHLY, CDR2 FYNNEI. CDR3 nucleotide sequence: TGTGCCAGCAGTGAAGCGAGGGCAGGGGGGAATAATGAAAAACTGTTTTTT. Its translation: CASSEARAGGNNEKLFF.

V gene TRBV19 combines with J gene TRBJ1-4, with no clear D. This CDR3 contains 15 residues. Trimming shortened V by 5 bases and J by 0 bases, and 10 bases separated the two germline ends. Per the germline V gene, CDR1 is LNHDA and CDR2 is SQIVND (reference sequence). CDR3 sequence reads: CASSHRTATNEKLFF. For the CDR3, the DNA is TGTGCCAGTAGTCACAGAACTGCAACTAATGAAAAACTGTTTTTT.

There are a few counts of this clonotype. CDR3 sequence reads: CASSRVVSYEQYF. CDR3 in DNA: TGTGCCAGCAGTAGGGTTGTGTCCTACGAGCAGTACTTC. The chain has TRBV2 and TRBJ2-7, with no clear D. The CDR3 loop spans 13 amino acids. Trimming removed 5 bases from V and 1 base from J, with 9 bases in between. Germline CDR1 and CDR2: SNHLY and FYNNEI.

The gene calls are TRBV13 and TRBJ2-5, with 13 bases matching TRBD2. The CDR3 spans 15 residues. Germline V CDR1 and CDR2: PRHDT, FYEKMQ (reference sequence). With V trimmed by 6 bases and J by 4 bases, 5 bases remained unmatched. For the CDR3, the DNA is TGTGCCAGCAGATACCGACTAGCGGGAGGAGAGACCCAGTACTTC. Translating gives CASRYRLAGGETQYF.

This clonotype was recorded many times. The chain joins TRBV6-2 or TRBV6-3 to TRBJ1-6; no definite D call. This CDR3 region has 14 residues. The germline V gene has CDR1 MNHEY and CDR2 SVGEGT. The ends were cut back, 7 bases at V and 3 bases at J, with 10 bases in the middle. CDR3 loop: CASIPGDYNSPLHF. The CDR3, as DNA: TGTGCCAGCATCCCTGGAGACTATAATTCACCCCTCCACTTT.

This clonotype has a handful of counts. The chain links TRBV20-1 to TRBJ2-7; no clear D gene. From germline, CDR1 is DFQATT and CDR2 SNEGSKA (reference sequence). This CDR3 is 13 amino acids long. Between the trimmed V and J ends, which lost 1 base and 3 bases, there was a span of 10 bases. The CDR3 is CSARGGASYEQYF. For the CDR3, the DNA is TGCAGTGCTAGAGGCGGTGCCAGCTACGAGCAGTACTTC.

The genes are TRBV12-3 or TRBV12-4 and TRBJ2-7; D not resolved. Trimming removed 5 bases at V and 6 bases at J, with 11 bases between. The CDR3 has 12 amino acids. Here the CDR3 DNA reads TGTGCCAGCAGTCCGGAGACCGGCGAGCAGTACTTC. Protein product: CASSPETGEQYF.

The sample holds a few counts of this clonotype. The V call is TRBV6-1, the J call TRBJ2-2, with a tentative D call TRBD1 (5 bases). The germline V and J ends were trimmed by 11 bases and 0 bases, with 10 bases remaining between them. The CDR3 totals 13 residues. Germline values: CDR1 MNHNS, CDR2 SASEGT. CDR3 sequence: CAGRQSNTGELFF. CDR3 DNA sequence: TGTGCCGGAAGACAGTCGAACACCGGGGAGCTGTTTTTT.

The J gene is TRBJ2-2, the V gene TRBV10-3, with D perhaps matching TRBD2 (5 bases). Germline V gives CDR1 ENHRY, CDR2 SYGVKD. V gave up 6 bases and J gave up 0 bases, with 11 bases separating them. This CDR3 is built from 15 residues. CDR3: CAISDISANTGELFF. CDR3 nucleotides: TGTGCCATCAGCGACATTAGCGCGAACACCGGGGAGCTGTTTTTT.

Worth noting for this clonotype: Relative to the germline gene, one junction end is altered; a read error may explain this. V is TRBV20-1 and J is TRBJ2-2; 13 nucleotides match TRBD2. Germline CDR1 DFQATT, CDR2 SNEGSKA (reference sequence). This CDR3 contains 15 residues. The CDR3 region is CSATGLAGVDGELSF. The CDR3 DNA follows: TGCAGTGCTACCGGACTAGCGGGAGTGGACGGGGAGCTGTCTTTT.

At least ten counts were recorded for this clonotype. The J gene is TRBJ2-1, the V gene TRBV5-1; 15 bases align to TRBD2. The CDR3 runs 17 residues. In germline, CDR1 is SGHRS, CDR2 YFSETQ. The trim removed 4 bases at V and 8 bases at J, leaving 10 bases unmatched. The CDR3 region is CASSPAQGLAGGYEQFF. CDR3 nucleotide sequence: TGCGCCAGCAGCCCGGCACAAGGACTAGCGGGAGGGTATGAGCAGTTCTTC.

The chain couples TRBV19 to TRBJ1-5, with a possible D match to TRBD1 (5 bases). Germline V gives CDR1 LNHDA, CDR2 SQIVND (reference sequence). This CDR3 is 16 amino acids long. V was pared by 6 bases and J by 2 bases, with 17 bases between. The CDR3 DNA reads as TGTGCCAGTAGCCGAAAGGGACCTTCCGGCAATCAGCCCCAGCATTTT. Its translation: CASSRKGPSGNQPQHF.

This clonotype was found a few times. The genes are TRBV3-1 and TRBJ2-7; D is possibly TRBD2 (7 bases). This CDR3 has 14 residues. The V gene lost 0 bases and the J gene lost 4 bases, with 10 bases spanning the gap. Germline lookup yields CDR1 LGHDT and CDR2 YNNKEL (reference sequence). DNA for the CDR3: TGTGCCAGCAGCCAAGAGCGGGGGCGTTACGAGCAGTACTTC. Its protein product is CASSQERGRYEQYF.

The chain's CDR3 is CASSLRLAGESGENTEAFF. In DNA, the CDR3 is TGCGCCAGCAGCTTACGACTAGCGGGAGAGAGCGGGGAGAACACTGAAGCTTTCTTT. This chain links TRBV5-1 with TRBJ1-1; D is ambiguous. CDR3 length: 19 amino acids. V was trimmed by 2 bases and J by 1 base, leaving 24 bases between them. CDR1 is SGHRS and CDR2 is YFSETQ in the germline V gene.

The genes are TRBV3-1 and TRBJ2-7; 7 positions agree with TRBD1. V lost 0 bases, J lost 2 bases, and 4 bases stayed unmatched. Germline V gene data show CDR1 as LGHDT and CDR2 as YNNKEL (reference sequence). This CDR3 is 15 amino acids long. In DNA, the CDR3 is TGTGCCAGCAGCCAAGACATTGGGACAGCCTACGAGCAGTACTTC. Translation: CASSQDIGTAYEQYF.

This clonotype was found a few times. The chain joins TRBV7-9 to TRBJ2-3; D is perhaps TRBD1 (6 bases). V was clipped by 5 bases and J by 2 bases, with 14 bases between them. CDR1 is SEHNR, CDR2 FQNEAQ, per germline (reference sequence). The CDR3 loop spans 15 amino acids. CDR3 amino acids: CASSPQGGPTDTQYF. The CDR3 nucleotides are TGTGCCAGCAGCCCCCAAGGGGGACCCACAGATACGCAGTATTTT.

This chain joins TRBV14 and TRBJ2-2, with D uncertain. The CDR3 runs to 13 residues. V lost 2 bases and J lost 5, with 6 bases in between. The germline CDR1 and CDR2 sequences are SGHDN and FVKESK. The DNA for the CDR3 is TGTGCCAGCAGCCAAAGTAAAACCGGGGAGCTGTTTTTT. Protein: CASSQSKTGELFF.

This clonotype was counted a few times. The chain has TRBV9 and TRBJ2-7; 9 bases fit TRBD2. Germline V gives CDR1 SGDLS, CDR2 YYNGEE. Germline trimming cut 0 bases from V and 6 bases from J; bases unmatched to any gene: 13. The CDR3 is made up of 17 amino acids. Here the CDR3 DNA reads TGTGCCAGCAGCGTAGGGGGGTCTAGCGGGATCGCGGGCGAGCAGTACTTC. The encoded protein is CASSVGGSSGIAGEQYF.

Concerning this clonotype itself: This may stem from a read error, because a much larger clone lies one nucleotide away. It is likely a read error, because the conserved phenylalanine at the end of the CDR3 is missing. The gene calls are TRBV7-2 and TRBJ1-1; D uncertain. The CDR3 is made up of 14 amino acids. Trimming stripped 8 bases from V and 5 bases from J, with 18 bases between. Germline assignment: CDR1 SGHTA and CDR2 FQGNSA. The CDR3 nucleotides are TGTGCCAGCCTCCTAATGAGGGTAGGGACTGAAGCTTTCTTA. Translation gives CASLLMRVGTEAFL.